This entry concerns a single TCR beta chain. What it recognizes is unknown. Sequencing used immunoSEQ multiplex PCR; TCRdb keeps in-frame clones, though not all of them. The data contain roughly 120,000 clones, over 85% of them singletons. The CDR3 totals 19 residues. The germline gives CDR1 MNHEY, CDR2 SMNVEV (reference sequence). Trimming removed 0 bases at V and 2 bases at J, with 19 bases between. The data were obtained in a study of cytomegalovirus exposure and HLA in healthy donors. General observations from the study: Researchers counted approximately 160 TCR beta chains as cytomegalovirus-associated. The tendency of first-cohort TCR clusters to co-occur in the roughly 120 validation repertoires was identified by a subsequent analysis.

This sequence was found in a woman aged 18-30 years in good health and CMV-seronegative. The source material was PBMCs. The rearrangement joins TRBV27 to TRBJ2-2; maybe TRBD2 (5 bases). This chain's CDR3 is CASSLSVPYREGNTGELFF. CDR3 sequence (DNA): TGTGCCAGCAGTTTATCGGTCCCCTACAGAGAGGGAAACACCGGGGAGCTGTTTTTT.